The 27 T cell receptor beta chains in this list originate from one sample, sequenced in a study of T-cell memory formation after mild COVID-19. Each CDR3 protein gets one entry after TCRdb re-called the 5' RACE reads with MiXCR. The repertoire has about 560,000 distinct CDR3 sequences, approximately 21% of them found once; the top ten carry 7% to 9%. The material sequenced was PBMCs or a T cell subset sorted from them (not recorded which). These receptor sequences come from an adult woman who had mild COVID-19 (a few samples of this study predate the infection). Cell type and time point are not known.

The V and J genes are TRBV7-3 and TRBJ2-2, with D tentatively TRBD1 (5 bases). The V end lost 6 bases, the J end lost 5 bases, and 13 bases lay between the germline ends. The CDR3 consists of 14 residues. The germline gives CDR1 SGHTA, CDR2 FQGTGA. The CDR3 loop is CASRPDMATGELFF. CDR3 bases: TGTGCCAGCAGGCCGGACATGGCGACCGGGGAGCTGTTTTTT. Complete variable domain (other parts from reference TRBV7-3 and TRBJ2-2): GAGVSQTPSNKVTEKGKYVELRCDPISGHTALYWYRQSLGQGPEFLIYFQGTGAADDSGLPNDRFFAVRPEGSVSTLKIQRTERGDSAVYLCASRPDMATGELFFGEGSRLTVL.

This clonotype was seen a few times. The rearrangement joins TRBV6-5 to TRBJ1-5, with D tentatively TRBD1 (5 bases). Germline CDR1 is MNHEY and CDR2 is SVGAGI. V gave up 4 bases and J gave up 6 bases, with 13 bases separating them. This CDR3 is built from 14 residues. The CDR3 sequence: CASSLGGKSQPQHF. The DNA of the CDR3 is TGTGCCAGCAGTTTGGGGGGTAAAAGTCAGCCCCAGCATTTT.

The J gene is TRBJ2-1, the V gene TRBV2; D perhaps matches TRBD2 (6 bases). Germline V gives CDR1 SNHLY, CDR2 FYNNEI. CDR3 length equals 16 residues. Trimming pared 5 bases from V and 4 bases from J, leaving 18 bases between. The CDR3 here is CASSTMRGAVYNEQFF. The CDR3 DNA follows: TGTGCCAGCAGTACCATGCGGGGAGCAGTATACAATGAGCAGTTCTTC. The full variable domain, completed using reference TRBV2 and TRBJ2-1, is EPEVTQTPSHQVTQMGQEVILRCVPISNHLYFYWYRQILGQKVEFLVSFYNNEISEKSEIFDDQFSVERPDGSNFTLKIRSTKLEDSAMYFCASSTMRGAVYNEQFFGPGTRLTVL.

The rearrangement joins TRBV21-1 to TRBJ2-7; TRBD1, the D gene given by the table, was not confirmed from the DNA. TRBV21-1 is labeled a pseudogene. CDR3 length: 13 amino acids. CDR3 sequence reads: CASRSDLPGEQYF. The CDR3 bases are TGTGCCAGCAGATCGGACCTACCCGGGGAGCAGTACTTC.

The chain couples TRBV10-3 to TRBJ1-2; D uncertain. Germline V gene lookup returns CDR1 ENHRY and CDR2 SYGVKD. Trimming left V 2 bases short and J 8 bases short, with 12 bases between. The CDR3 spans 13 residues. As DNA, the CDR3 is TGTGCCATCAGTGAGACCCCGACGGAGGGCTACACCTTC. Protein: CAISETPTEGYTF.

The chain has TRBV7-8 and TRBJ2-5; a possible D gene is TRBD1 (6 bases). Trimming took off 5 bases at V and 2 bases at J, with 15 bases between the two ends. The CDR3 has 15 amino acids. CDR1 and CDR2 (germline): SGHVS, FQNEAQ. As DNA, the CDR3 is TGTGCCAGCAGCCACGGGACACTAGTTCAAGAGACCCAGTACTTC. Its translation: CASSHGTLVQETQYF.

The genes are TRBV29-1 and TRBJ2-1, with D hard to call. The CDR3 covers 13 residues. CDR1 is SQVTM and CDR2 is ANQGSEA in the germline V gene. With 0 bases removed from V and 4 bases from J, the gap between germline ends came to 7 bases. For the CDR3, the DNA is TGCAGCGTTGAAGAGGACGGGTACAATGAGCAGTTCTTC. This translates into CSVEEDGYNEQFF.

DNA of the CDR3: TGTGCCAGCAGGGACAGCTCTTACACCGGGGAGCTGTTTTTT. As protein: CASRDSSYTGELFF. The chain has TRBV7-6 and TRBJ2-2, with D perhaps matching TRBD1 (6 bases). Germline CDR1 is SGHVS and CDR2 is FNYEAQ. The CDR3 is 14 amino acids. Trimming shortened V by 6 bases and J by 3 bases, and 11 bases separated the two germline ends.

This clonotype was detected a few times. This chain connects TRBV20-1 to TRBJ2-7, with D maybe TRBD1 (6 bases). The V and J ends lost 6 bases and 0 bases respectively, with 24 bases between them. Germline-derived CDR1 and CDR2 are DFQATT and SNEGSKA (reference sequence). The CDR3 is 17 residues long. The CDR3 region is CSATLGEGTGSSYEQYF. Written as DNA, the CDR3 is TGCAGTGCCACCCTGGGAGAGGGAACAGGGAGCTCCTACGAGCAGTACTTC.

The table lists this clonotype with a few counts. The V and J genes are TRBV4-1 and TRBJ1-2, with D tentatively TRBD1 (6 bases). This CDR3 has 15 residues. The germline V gene encodes CDR1 MGHRA and CDR2 YSYEKL. Trimming stripped 2 bases from V and 7 bases from J, with 17 bases between. The CDR3 is CASSQPPAGAGGYTF. The CDR3 nucleotides read TGCGCCAGCAGCCAACCCCCGGCGGGGGCAGGTGGCTACACCTTC.

This sequence joins TRBV15 and TRBJ2-7, with TRBD1 matching 7 bases. V was pared by 0 bases and J by 2 bases, with 1 base of the junction left unmatched. The CDR3 is made up of 14 amino acids. CDR1 is LNHNV, CDR2 YYDKDF, per germline (reference sequence). DNA of the CDR3: TGTGCCACCAGCAGAGAGCAGGGGGCCTACGAGCAGTACTTC. Residues: CATSREQGAYEQYF. The full variable domain, completed using reference TRBV15 and TRBJ2-7, is DAMVIQNPRYQVTQFGKPVTLSCSQTLNHNVMYWYQQKSSQAPKLLFHYYDKDFNNEADTPDNFQSRRPNTSFCFLDIRSPGLGDTAMYLCATSREQGAYEQYFGPGTRLTVT.

This clonotype has more than one count but fewer than ten. This sequence joins TRBV7-2 and TRBJ2-7, with 7 positions matching TRBD1. The CDR3 runs to 15 residues. The ends lost 4 bases at V and 1 base at J; junction bases unmatched: 7. From germline, CDR1 is SGHTA and CDR2 FQGNSA. CDR3 protein: CASSSYRGHSYEQYF. CDR3 DNA: TGTGCCAGCAGCTCGTACAGGGGCCATTCCTACGAGCAGTACTTC.

J is TRBJ2-2 and V is TRBV7-9; either TRBD1 or TRBD2 may supply D (6 bases each). The CDR3 contains 14 residues. Trimming left V 6 bases short and J 0 bases short, with 8 bases between. CDR1 and CDR2 from the germline V gene are SEHNR and FQNEAQ (reference sequence). This CDR3 is CASREGANTGELFF. For the CDR3, the DNA is TGTGCCAGCAGGGAGGGGGCGAACACCGGGGAGCTGTTTTTT.

The count of this clonotype is one. V gene TRBV4-1 combines with J gene TRBJ2-7, with 9 positions matching TRBD1. The CDR3 extends over 17 amino acids. Germline V CDR1 and CDR2: MGHRA, YSYEKL. V shed 4 bases and J 0 bases; nucleotides not matched to a gene: 10. This chain's CDR3 is CASSPAPGQGVSYEQYF. The CDR3 nucleotides read TGCGCCAGCAGCCCGGCTCCGGGACAGGGAGTCTCCTACGAGCAGTACTTC.

The V and J genes are TRBV29-1 and TRBJ2-7; 10 nucleotides agree with TRBD2. CDR1 is SQVTM and CDR2 is ANQGSEA in the germline V gene. The CDR3 totals 13 residues. Losses at the gene ends were 6 bases for V and 2 bases for J; bases not matched to a gene: 4. CDR3 sequence: CSVGLAATYEQYF. DNA of the CDR3: TGCAGCGTAGGACTAGCGGCCACCTACGAGCAGTACTTC.

This clonotype showed up many times. CDR3 sequence reads: CASSLGLAGAGELFF. CDR3 DNA sequence: TGTGCCAGCAGCTTAGGACTAGCGGGAGCCGGGGAGCTGTTTTTT. The chain uses TRBV7-6 and TRBJ2-2, with TRBD2 matching 12 bases. V trimming: 1 base; J trimming: 6 bases; junction bases outside the gene matches: 0. CDR1 is SGHVS and CDR2 is FNYEAQ in the germline V gene. The CDR3 length is 15 residues.

This clonotype was seen repeatedly, ten times or more. The V gene is TRBV29-1, the J gene TRBJ2-1; TRBD2 agrees at 10 bases. Germline loops: CDR1 SQVTM, CDR2 ANQGSEA. V gave up 0 bases and J gave up 8 bases; unmatched junction bases: 13. CDR3 length: 17 residues. CDR3 sequence (DNA): TGCAGCGTTGAAGATGACCGGAGCGGGGGGGCCCGGGATGAGCAGTTCTTC. Its translation is CSVEDDRSGGARDEQFF.

J is TRBJ2-5 and V is TRBV7-2, with 10 bases lining up with TRBD2. The CDR3 length is 15 residues. Germline trimming cut 5 bases from V and 2 bases from J; bases unmatched to any gene: 5. CDR1 SGHTA and CDR2 FQGNSA come from the germline V gene. The CDR3 DNA follows: TGTGCCAGCAGCCCAGCGGGGGGGGAACAAGAGACCCAGTACTTC. Translation: CASSPAGGEQETQYF. Complete variable domain (other parts from reference TRBV7-2 and TRBJ2-5): GAGVSQSPSNKVTEKGKDVELRCDPISGHTALYWYRQSLGQGLEFLIYFQGNSAPDKSGLPSDRFSAERTGGSVSTLTIQRTQQEDSAVYLCASSPAGGEQETQYFGPGTRLLVL.

In its sample, this clonotype was seen a few times. The chain combines TRBV4-1 with TRBJ2-3; the D gene could be TRBD1 or TRBD2 (6 bases each). CDR1 is MGHRA, CDR2 YSYEKL, per germline. V was pared by 7 bases and J by 4 bases, with 18 bases between. There are 15 residues in the CDR3. The CDR3 nucleotides are TGCGCCAGCACCCCCGGGGGCGGGGTGGCAGATACGCAGTATTTT. It yields the protein CASTPGGGVADTQYF.

This clonotype has only one observation. The rearrangement uses TRBV5-1 and TRBJ2-2, with 9 bases aligning to TRBD1. CDR1 and CDR2 from the germline V gene are SGHRS and YFSETQ. The CDR3 runs 16 residues. V lost 3 bases and J lost 7; bases outside the gene matches: 10. CDR3 sequence: CASSSGQGRMNGELFF. CDR3 sequence (DNA): TGCGCCAGCAGCTCAGGACAGGGGAGGATGAACGGGGAGCTGTTTTTT.

This clonotype was picked up a small number of times. The genes are TRBV5-4 and TRBJ1-2, with D hard to call. The CDR3 is 14 amino acids. Germline lookup yields CDR1 SGHNT and CDR2 YYREEE (reference sequence). With 4 bases removed from V and 4 bases from J, the gap between germline ends came to 14 bases. CDR3 coding DNA: TGTGCCAGCAGCGATAAGGGTGGAGGCTATGGCTACACCTTC. Its protein product is CASSDKGGGYGYTF.

This clonotype was counted only a few times. The chain links TRBV29-1 to TRBJ2-5; 10 nucleotides match TRBD2. The length of the CDR3 is 14 residues. The trim removed 3 bases at V and 1 base at J, leaving 2 bases unmatched. CDR1 and CDR2 (germline): SQVTM, ANQGSEA. This chain's CDR3 is CSVEGLAIQETQYF. The CDR3 bases are TGCAGCGTTGAGGGACTAGCGATCCAAGAGACCCAGTACTTC.

Only a few counts were recorded for this clonotype. The chain combines TRBV6-5 with TRBJ1-5; 9 bases agree with TRBD1. CDR3 length: 14 amino acids. Germline V gives CDR1 MNHEY, CDR2 SVGAGI. V trimming: 5 bases; J trimming: 7 bases; junction bases outside the gene matches: 6. CDR3 sequence (DNA): TGTGCCAGCAGTGCGGGACAGGGTACGCAGCCCCAGCATTTT. Its protein is CASSAGQGTQPQHF.

The rearrangement joins TRBV29-1 to TRBJ2-5; D is possibly TRBD1 (6 bases). Per germline, CDR1 SQVTM and CDR2 ANQGSEA. Trimming took 6 bases from V and 3 from J, leaving 11 bases between them. This CDR3 has 12 amino acids. The CDR3 loop reads CSVQGSEETQYF. The CDR3 DNA sequence: TGCAGCGTACAGGGATCGGAAGAGACCCAGTACTTC.

This clonotype was observed a handful of times. The chain combines TRBV12-3 or TRBV12-4 with TRBJ2-7; weak D call: TRBD1 (5 bases). CDR3 length: 14 amino acids. V shed 6 bases and J shed 2 bases, with 14 bases lying between them. The CDR3 DNA sequence: TGTGCCAGCAGCAAAGGGCAGGGCCCCTACGAGCAGTACTTC. Translation gives CASSKGQGPYEQYF.

The sample holds many counts of this clonotype. The chain combines TRBV5-1 with TRBJ2-5; D uncertain. This CDR3 is 15 amino acids long. Germline assignment: CDR1 SGHRS and CDR2 YFSETQ. Deletions cut 4 bases from V and 7 bases from J, with 20 bases between. The CDR3 region has the DNA TGCGCCAGCAGCCGCCGGACGGTAGATTCAGGGACCCAGTACTTC. Translating gives CASSRRTVDSGTQYF.

The rearrangement joins TRBV4-1 to TRBJ1-3; D gene ambiguous. V was trimmed by 3 bases and J by 3 bases, leaving 15 bases between them. Germline CDR1 reads MGHRA; CDR2 reads YSYEKL. The CDR3 has 16 amino acids. Here the CDR3 reads CASSHSTVGLGNTIYF. CDR3 sequence (DNA): TGCGCCAGCAGCCATAGCACAGTGGGTCTTGGAAACACCATATATTTT.